The 3 T cell receptor beta chains given below trace back to one sample, sequenced in a study of T cell repertoires in cytomegalovirus infection. TCRdb ran MiXCR on the reads and lists one entry per CDR3 protein. The table has a few hundred thousand distinct CDR3 sequences, about a quarter seen once. Specimen: PBMCs. Source of these receptors: a human donor in good health (CMV status not recorded). Some clones in this sample may be carry-over from other donors' samples.

The chain combines TRBV6-6 with TRBJ1-1; no firm D call. Germline V gene sequence: CDR1 MNHNY, CDR2 SVGAGI (reference sequence). The CDR3 has 12 residues. V was clipped by 2 bases and J by 12 bases, with 13 bases between them. The CDR3 coding sequence is TGTGCCAGCAGTTACCCTGGATCTTTGCCTTTCTTT. Its protein is CASSYPGSLPFF.

V and J are TRBV19 and TRBJ2-7, with 8 bases lining up with TRBD2. The germline CDR1 and CDR2 sequences are LNHDA and SQIVND (reference sequence). J was trimmed by 6 bases and V by 6 bases; bases with no gene match: 13. The CDR3 consists of 15 residues. The CDR3 nucleotides read TGTGCCAGTAGCACCGGGAGGGCGCAAGGACGCGAGCAGTACTTC. This encodes CASSTGRAQGREQYF. Based on the CDR3 plus reference TRBV19 and TRBJ2-7, the full variable domain is DGGITQSPKYLFRKEGQNVTLSCEQNLNHDAMYWYRQDPGQGLRLIYYSQIVNDFQKGDIAEGYSVSREKKESFPLTVTSAQKNPTAFYLCASSTGRAQGREQYFGPGTRLTVT.

This clonotype was counted a few times. This sequence joins TRBV19 and TRBJ2-1; D uncertain. Germline assignment: CDR1 LNHDA and CDR2 SQIVND (reference sequence). There are 15 residues in the CDR3. V lost 8 bases, J lost 8 bases, and 22 bases lay in between. In DNA form, the CDR3 reads TGTGCCAGTGTATCGGTAGCATTCAGCTCCGATGAGCAGTTCTTC. It specifies CASVSVAFSSDEQFF.